The TCR beta chain under discussion was sequenced for a study of patients and donors after allogeneic stem cell transplantation. Via MiXCR, TCRdb re-called the RT-PCR reads, giving one row per CDR3 protein. The sample consists of about 160,000 distinct CDR3 sequences, about a third of them appearing once. This clonotype was seen a handful of times. The clonotype was recovered from a human donor who was either an allogeneic HSCT recipient or a stem cell or donor lymphocyte infusion donor (not recorded which). It is not recorded whose cells these are; they may come from a transplant donor. Specimen: blood, either unsorted or a sorted T cell fraction (not recorded which).

CDR3 DNA: TGTGCCAGTTTACAAGGGGGTAATTCACCCCTCCACTTT. This gives the protein CASLQGGNSPLHF. The V and J genes are TRBV5-6 and TRBJ1-6; perhaps TRBD1 as D (6 bases). The V end was cut by 8 bases, the J end by 6 bases, with 12 bases between. This CDR3 spans 13 amino acids. The germline V gene has CDR1 SGHDT and CDR2 YYEEEE.